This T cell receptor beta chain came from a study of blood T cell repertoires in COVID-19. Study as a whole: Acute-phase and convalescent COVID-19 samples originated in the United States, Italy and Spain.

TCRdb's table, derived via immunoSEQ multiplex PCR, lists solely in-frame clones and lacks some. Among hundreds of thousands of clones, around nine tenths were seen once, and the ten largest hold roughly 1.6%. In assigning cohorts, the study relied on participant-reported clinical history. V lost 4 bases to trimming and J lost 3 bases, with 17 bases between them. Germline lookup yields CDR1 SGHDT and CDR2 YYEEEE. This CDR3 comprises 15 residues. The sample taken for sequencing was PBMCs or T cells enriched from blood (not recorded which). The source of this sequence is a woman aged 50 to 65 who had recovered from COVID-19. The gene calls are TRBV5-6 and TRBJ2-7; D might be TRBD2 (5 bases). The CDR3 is CASSPGSFRGYEQYF. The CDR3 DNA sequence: TGTGCCAGCAGCCCTGGGAGCTTTCGGGGCTACGAGCAGTACTTC.